A single sample is the source of the 20 T cell receptor beta chains below, sequenced in a study of tumor-infiltrating lymphocytes in oesophageal squamous cell carcinoma. One entry per CDR3 protein, called by TCRdb with MiXCR from the PCR reads. Among about 20,000 distinct CDR3 sequences listed, 40% to 45% were seen once. Input material: normal esophageal tissue next to the tumor. The receptors were sampled from a male donor with esophageal squamous cell carcinoma.

The DNA of the CDR3 is TGTGCCAGCAGGGGCAGGGAGAATGAAAAACTGTTTTTT. It encodes CASRGRENEKLFF. This chain links TRBV7-3 with TRBJ1-4, with D tentatively TRBD1 (5 bases). The germline V gene has CDR1 SGHTA and CDR2 FQGTGA. With 6 bases removed from V and 5 bases from J, the gap between germline ends came to 10 bases. The CDR3 has 13 amino acids.

This clonotype was recorded at least ten times. The J gene is TRBJ2-7, the V gene TRBV28; perhaps TRBD2 as D (5 bases). The CDR3 is 15 residues long. The V gene's germline CDR1 is MDHEN and CDR2 SYDVKM. V shed 3 bases and J shed 2 bases, with 14 bases lying between them. For the CDR3, the DNA is TGTGCCAGCAGTTTTCTGAGGGCTGGAACCTACGAGCAGTACTTC. It specifies CASSFLRAGTYEQYF.

The J gene is TRBJ1-3, the V gene TRBV28; 9 bases are shared with TRBD1. The CDR3 loop spans 19 amino acids. Looked up from germline, CDR1 is MDHEN and CDR2 is SYDVKM. Germline trimming cut 5 bases from V and 0 bases from J; bases unmatched to any gene: 14. The DNA for the CDR3 is TGTGCCAGCAGTACATCGCCCGGGACAGGGTATAACTCTGGAAACACCATATATTTT. Translation gives CASSTSPGTGYNSGNTIYF.

This chain connects TRBV15 to TRBJ2-5, with 7 bases lining up with TRBD2. This CDR3 spans 13 amino acids. Germline values: CDR1 LNHNV, CDR2 YYDKDF (reference sequence). J was trimmed by 5 bases and V by 5 bases; bases with no gene match: 5. Here the CDR3 reads CATSGIAGETQYF. Written as DNA, the CDR3 is TGTGCCACCAGCGGAATAGCGGGTGAGACCCAGTACTTC.

This clonotype has a count of ten or more. The CDR3 DNA reads as TGTGCCAGCAGTAGGGGACTAGCGGGAGGTGACGAGCAGTACTTC. It codes for CASSRGLAGGDEQYF. V usage is TRBV6-1 and J usage is TRBJ2-7; 15 bases map to TRBD2. The J segment lost 5 bases and the V segment lost 5 bases, leaving 4 bases of the junction unmatched. Germline loops: CDR1 MNHNS, CDR2 SASEGT. CDR3 length equals 15 residues.

This clonotype was seen repeatedly, ten times or more. This may stem from a read error, because a much larger clone lies one nucleotide away. J is TRBJ2-7 and V is TRBV7-9; 8 positions match TRBD1. The germline gives CDR1 SEHNR, CDR2 FQNEAQ (reference sequence). V shed 5 bases and J 7 bases; nucleotides not matched to a gene: 7. The CDR3 extends over 13 amino acids. The CDR3 loop reads CASSRGQGSEQYF. The CDR3 nucleotides read TGTGCCAGCAGCCGCGGACAGGGTAGTGAGCAGTACTTC. Looking up the rest from reference TRBV7-9 and TRBJ2-7 gives the full variable domain: DTGVSQNPRHKITKRGQNVTFRCDPISEHNRLYWYRQTLGQGPEFLTYFQNEAQLEKSRLLSDRFSAERPKGSFSTLEIQRTEQGDSAMYLCASSRGQGSEQYFGPGTRLTVT.

This clonotype was counted many times. The chain has TRBV7-2 and TRBJ2-7, with D uncertain. This CDR3 contains 11 residues. Trimming cost V 4 bases and J 3 bases, with 4 bases left between them. The germline gives CDR1 SGHTA, CDR2 FQGNSA. CDR3 residues: CASSYHYEQYF. The CDR3 coding sequence is TGTGCCAGCAGCTACCACTACGAGCAGTACTTC. Variable domain in full (rest from reference TRBV7-2 and TRBJ2-7): GAGVSQSPSNKVTEKGKDVELRCDPISGHTALYWYRQSLGQGLEFLIYFQGNSAPDKSGLPSDRFSAERTGGSVSTLTIQRTQQEDSAVYLCASSYHYEQYFGPGTRLTVT.

The genes are TRBV6-2 or TRBV6-3 and TRBJ2-1; 8 bases are a match to TRBD2. The J call may be wrong; the DNA end is better matched by TRBJ2-7. This CDR3 is built from 13 residues. The germline CDR1 and CDR2 sequences are MNHEY and SVGEGT. CDR3 nucleotide sequence: TGTGCCAGCAGGTCGGGAGGGGCCGACGAGCAGTACTTC. Protein product: CASRSGGADEQYF.

The chain joins TRBV7-9 to TRBJ2-1; D uncertain. The CDR3 spans 12 residues. The germline CDR1 and CDR2 sequences are SEHNR and FQNEAQ (reference sequence). Trimming took 5 bases from V and 0 from J, leaving 2 bases between them. For the CDR3, the DNA is TGTGCCAGCAGCACCTCCTACAATGAGCAGTTCTTC. Encoded protein: CASSTSYNEQFF. The whole variable domain, remainder taken from reference TRBV7-9 and TRBJ2-1, is DTGVSQNPRHKITKRGQNVTFRCDPISEHNRLYWYRQTLGQGPEFLTYFQNEAQLEKSRLLSDRFSAERPKGSFSTLEIQRTEQGDSAMYLCASSTSYNEQFFGPGTRLTVL.

This clonotype was detected only a few times. The chain uses TRBV11-2 and TRBJ2-7; D is possibly TRBD1 or TRBD2 (5 bases each). Germline CDR1 reads SGHAT; CDR2 reads FQNNGV. Between the trimmed V and J ends, which lost 7 bases and 2 bases, there was a span of 12 bases. This CDR3 has 13 residues. In DNA form, the CDR3 reads TGTGCCAGCACCCCGGGGCGCACCTACGAGCAGTACTTC. Its protein product is CASTPGRTYEQYF.

At least ten counts were recorded for this clonotype. The V gene is TRBV24-1, the J gene TRBJ2-5; maybe TRBD2 (6 bases). There are 15 residues in the CDR3. Germline V gene sequence: CDR1 KGHDR, CDR2 SFDVKD. Between the trimmed V and J ends, which lost 4 bases and 11 bases, there was a span of 22 bases. Written as DNA, the CDR3 is TGTGCCACCAGTGACCCGGGACTCACATACAATGAGCAGTACTTC. Its translation is CATSDPGLTYNEQYF.

This clonotype was seen only once. A junction end diverges from the germline sequence, so it may reflect a read error. The chain uses TRBV27 and TRBJ2-1; D remains ambiguous. The CDR3 is 14 residues long. Germline V lookup: CDR1 MNHEY, CDR2 SMNVEV (reference sequence). CDR3 sequence reads: CASSLSPRTAEQFF. As DNA, the CDR3 is TGTGCCAGCAGTTTATCCCCCCGCACGGCTGAGCAATTCTTC.

V and J are TRBV2 and TRBJ2-7, with TRBD2 identical over 7 bases. The CDR3 consists of 14 residues. CDR1 and CDR2 from the germline V gene are SNHLY and FYNNEI. The V and J ends lost 9 bases and 2 bases, in that order; junction bases with no gene match: 10. CDR3 loop: CARDLAGDTYEQYF. CDR3 DNA: TGTGCCAGGGATCTTGCGGGAGACACCTACGAGCAGTACTTC.

The V and J genes are TRBV10-3 and TRBJ2-1; D not certain. This CDR3 spans 12 amino acids. With 3 bases removed from V and 10 bases from J, the gap between germline ends came to 10 bases. Germline-derived CDR1 and CDR2 are ENHRY and SYGVKD. The CDR3 DNA sequence: TGTGCCATCAGTGACCTAACGGAAGAGCAGTTCTTC. It codes for CAISDLTEEQFF.

As for this clonotype: A read error may explain this, as a much larger clone is one base away. V is TRBV6-1 and J is TRBJ2-1; 7 nucleotides align to TRBD2. The DNA end favors TRBJ2-7, so the J call may be wrong. The CDR3 is 16 amino acids. Germline values: CDR1 MNHNS, CDR2 SASEGT. CDR3 region: CASRESGASSYNEQYF. Here the CDR3 DNA reads TGTGCCAGCAGGGAAAGCGGGGCAAGCTCCTACAATGAGCAGTACTTC.

As regards this clonotype: A single base separates this from a much larger clone, so it may be a read error. The rearrangement uses TRBV5-1 and TRBJ2-7, with 7 bases that match TRBD1. The V and J ends lost 4 bases and 7 bases, in that order; junction bases with no gene match: 14. CDR1 and CDR2 from the germline V gene are SGHRS and YFSETQ. This CDR3 contains 15 residues. CDR3 protein: CASSIVGDSYNEQYF. In DNA, the CDR3 is TGCGCCAGCAGCATTGTGGGGGACAGTTACAATGAGCAGTACTTC. Variable domain in full (rest from reference TRBV5-1 and TRBJ2-7): KAGVTQTPRYLIKTRGQQVTLSCSPISGHRSVSWYQQTPGQGLQFLFEYFSETQRNKGNFPGRFSGRQFSNSRSEMNVSTLELGDSALYLCASSIVGDSYNEQYFGPGTRLTVT.

The rearrangement joins TRBV7-2 to TRBJ2-3; D remains ambiguous. The last part of the DNA fits TRBJ2-7 better; the J call may be wrong. The germline V gene encodes CDR1 SGHTA and CDR2 FQGNSA. The CDR3 consists of 13 residues. CDR3 region: CASSPYRGVEQYF. As DNA, the CDR3 is TGTGCCAGCAGCCCGTACAGAGGAGTCGAGCAGTACTTC.

This clonotype was observed at least ten times. CDR3 in amino acids: CASSSTGDSYNEQFF. CDR3 in DNA: TGTGCCAGCAGTTCGACAGGGGATTCCTACAATGAGCAGTTCTTC. The gene calls are TRBV27 and TRBJ2-1; 8 nucleotides agree with TRBD1. With V trimmed by 4 bases and J by 1 base, 3 bases remained unmatched. CDR3 size: 15 residues. CDR1 is MNHEY and CDR2 is SMNVEV in the germline V gene (reference sequence).

The genes are TRBV7-2 and TRBJ2-3; D possibly corresponds to TRBD2 (6 bases). V lost 6 bases and J lost 4, with 14 bases in between. Germline CDR1 and CDR2: SGHTA and FQGNSA. There are 14 residues in the CDR3. CDR3 DNA: TGTGCCAGCAGACTAGCCCCCTTAGCAGATACGCAGTATTTT. Protein product: CASRLAPLADTQYF.

Comment on this clonotype: A read error is likely, as this CDR3 ends without the conserved phenylalanine or tryptophan. It is unclear where the CDR3 begins or ends on the DNA, so no DNA is shown, and the CDR3 is as TCRdb lists it. V and J are TRBV7-2 and TRBJ2-5; the D call TRBD1 from the table was never checked on the DNA. CDR1 and CDR2 (germline): SGHTA, FQGNSA. The CDR3 is made up of 17 amino acids, end residues included. The CDR3 spells CASSDTGTRSYEQYFGA.